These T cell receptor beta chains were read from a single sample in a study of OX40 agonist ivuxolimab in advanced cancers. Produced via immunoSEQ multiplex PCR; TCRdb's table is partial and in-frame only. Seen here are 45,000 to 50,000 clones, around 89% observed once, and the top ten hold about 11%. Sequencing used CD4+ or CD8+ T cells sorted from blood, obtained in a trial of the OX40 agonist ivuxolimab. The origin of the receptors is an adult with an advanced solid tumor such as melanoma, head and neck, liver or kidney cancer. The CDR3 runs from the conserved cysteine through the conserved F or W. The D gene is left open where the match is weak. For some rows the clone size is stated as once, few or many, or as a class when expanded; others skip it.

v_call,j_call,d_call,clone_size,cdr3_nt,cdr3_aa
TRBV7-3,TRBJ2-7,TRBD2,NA,TGTGCCAGCAGCTTAACGGCTAGCGGGGAACTGCCCTACGAGCAGTACTTC,CASSLTASGELPYEQYF
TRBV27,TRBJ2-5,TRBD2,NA,TGTGCCAGCAGTTTGGTAGCGGGAGGGTTGAGGGAGACCCAGTACTTC,CASSLVAGGLRETQYF
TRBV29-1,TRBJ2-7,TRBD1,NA,TGCAGCCTTCGGACAGGGACCCACGAGCAGTACTTC,CSLRTGTHEQYF
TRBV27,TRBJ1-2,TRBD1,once,TGTGCCAGCAGTTTCAGGACAGGCTATGGCTACACCTTC,CASSFRTGYGYTF
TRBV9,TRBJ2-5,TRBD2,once,TGTGCCAGCAGCCCTCGGGGGGGCTTATCTGAGACCCAGTACTTC,CASSPRGGLSETQYF
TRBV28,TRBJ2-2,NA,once,TGTGCCAGCAGTTTCCTCCTCCAGACGAACACCGGGGAGCTGTTTTTT,CASSFLLQTNTGELFF
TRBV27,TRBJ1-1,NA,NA,TGTGCCAGCAGCCTGGGCGCTGAAGCTTTCTTT,CASSLGAEAFF
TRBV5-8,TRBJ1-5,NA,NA,TGTGCCAGCAGCTTTCGACAGATAAATCAGCCCCAGCATTTT,CASSFRQINQPQHF
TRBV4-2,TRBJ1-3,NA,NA,TGTGCCAGCAGCCCTCCCGGGGGAGCGATTTCTGGAAACACCATATATTTT,CASSPPGGAISGNTIYF
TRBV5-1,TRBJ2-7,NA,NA,TGCGCCAGCAGCTTGGGGGGGAGCTCCTACGAGCAGTACTTC,CASSLGGSSYEQYF
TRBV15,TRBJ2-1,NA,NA,TGTGCCACCAGCAGACTTGTTTACAATGAGCAGTTCTTC,CATSRLVYNEQFF
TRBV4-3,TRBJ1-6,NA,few,TGCGCCAGCTCCGCGCTAGACCTTAATTCACCCCTCCACTTT,CASSALDLNSPLHF